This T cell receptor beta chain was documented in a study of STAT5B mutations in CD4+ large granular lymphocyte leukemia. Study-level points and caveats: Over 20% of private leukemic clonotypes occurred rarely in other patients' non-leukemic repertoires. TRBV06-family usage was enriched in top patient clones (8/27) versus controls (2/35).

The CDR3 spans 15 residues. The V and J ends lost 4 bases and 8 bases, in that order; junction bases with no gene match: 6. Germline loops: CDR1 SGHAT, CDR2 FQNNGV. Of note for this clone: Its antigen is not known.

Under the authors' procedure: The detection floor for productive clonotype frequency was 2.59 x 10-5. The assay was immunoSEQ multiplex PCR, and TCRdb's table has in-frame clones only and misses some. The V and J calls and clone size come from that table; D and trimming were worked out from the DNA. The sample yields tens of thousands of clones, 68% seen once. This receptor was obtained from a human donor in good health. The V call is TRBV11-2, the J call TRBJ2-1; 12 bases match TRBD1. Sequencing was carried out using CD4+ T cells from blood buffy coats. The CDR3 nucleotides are TGTGCCAGCAGCTACGGGACAGGGGGCCGGGATGAGCAGTTCTTC. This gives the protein CASSYGTGGRDEQFF.